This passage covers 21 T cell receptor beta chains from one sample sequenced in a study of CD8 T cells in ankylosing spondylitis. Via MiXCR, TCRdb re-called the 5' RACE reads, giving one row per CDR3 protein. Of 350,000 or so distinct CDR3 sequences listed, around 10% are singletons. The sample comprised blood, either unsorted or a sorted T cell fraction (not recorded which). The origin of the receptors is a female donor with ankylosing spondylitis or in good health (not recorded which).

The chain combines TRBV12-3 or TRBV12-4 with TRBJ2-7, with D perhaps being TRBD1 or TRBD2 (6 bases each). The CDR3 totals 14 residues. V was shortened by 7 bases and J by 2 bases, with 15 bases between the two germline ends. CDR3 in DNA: TGTGCCAGCAACCTCGGGGGCCCCCCCTACGAGCAGTACTTC. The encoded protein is CASNLGGPPYEQYF.

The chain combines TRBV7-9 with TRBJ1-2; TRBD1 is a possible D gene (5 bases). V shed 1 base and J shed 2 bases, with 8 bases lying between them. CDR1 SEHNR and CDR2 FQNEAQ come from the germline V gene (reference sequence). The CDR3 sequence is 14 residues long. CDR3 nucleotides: TGTGCCAGCAGCTTAGAGGGACGGAACTATGGCTACACCTTC. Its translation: CASSLEGRNYGYTF.

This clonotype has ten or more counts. Here the CDR3 DNA reads TGTGCCAGCAGCTTGTATAGGGGTGATGAGCAGTTCTTC. It is translated as CASSLYRGDEQFF. This rearrangement joins TRBV5-6 to TRBJ2-1, with a weak D call TRBD1 (5 bases). The CDR3 length is 13 residues. Germline V lookup: CDR1 SGHDT, CDR2 YYEEEE. Trimming cost V 1 base and J 8 bases, with 10 bases left between them.

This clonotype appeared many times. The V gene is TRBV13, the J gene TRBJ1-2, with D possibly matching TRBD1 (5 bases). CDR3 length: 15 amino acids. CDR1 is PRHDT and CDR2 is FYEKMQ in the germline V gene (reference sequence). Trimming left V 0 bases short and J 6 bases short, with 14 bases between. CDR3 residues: CASSLGSTAGDGYTF. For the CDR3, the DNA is TGTGCCAGCAGCTTAGGCTCAACAGCGGGGGATGGCTACACCTTC. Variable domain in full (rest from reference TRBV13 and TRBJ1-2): AAGVIQSPRHLIKEKRETATLKCYPIPRHDTVYWYQQGPGQDPQFLISFYEKMQSDKGSIPDRFSAQQFSDYHSELNMSSLELGDSALYFCASSLGSTAGDGYTFGSGTRLTVV.

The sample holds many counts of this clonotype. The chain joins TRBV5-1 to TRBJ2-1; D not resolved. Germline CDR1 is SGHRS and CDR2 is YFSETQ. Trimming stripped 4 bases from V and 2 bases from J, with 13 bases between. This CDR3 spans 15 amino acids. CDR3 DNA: TGCGCCAGCAGCCACCCTTCGGGCACCTACAATGAGCAGTTCTTC. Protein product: CASSHPSGTYNEQFF.

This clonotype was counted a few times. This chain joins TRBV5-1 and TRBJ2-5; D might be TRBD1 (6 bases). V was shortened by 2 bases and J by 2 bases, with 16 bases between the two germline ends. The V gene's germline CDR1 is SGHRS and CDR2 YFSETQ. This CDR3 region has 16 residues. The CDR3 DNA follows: TGCGCCAGCAGCTTCCCGAAACAGGGATATCAAGAGACCCAGTACTTC. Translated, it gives CASSFPKQGYQETQYF.

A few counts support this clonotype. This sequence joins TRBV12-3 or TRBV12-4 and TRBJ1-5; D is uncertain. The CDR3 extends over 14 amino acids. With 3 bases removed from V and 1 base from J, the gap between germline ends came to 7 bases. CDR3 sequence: CASSFDPSNQPQHF. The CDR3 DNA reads TGTGCCAGCAGTTTCGACCCGAGCAATCAGCCCCAGCATTTT.

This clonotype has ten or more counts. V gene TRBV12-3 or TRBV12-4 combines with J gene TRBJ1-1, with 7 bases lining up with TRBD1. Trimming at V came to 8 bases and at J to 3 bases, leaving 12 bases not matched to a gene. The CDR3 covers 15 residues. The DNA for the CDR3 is TGTGCCAGCGACGCCGAGGGGGCCGCTTACACTGAAGCTTTCTTT. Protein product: CASDAEGAAYTEAFF.

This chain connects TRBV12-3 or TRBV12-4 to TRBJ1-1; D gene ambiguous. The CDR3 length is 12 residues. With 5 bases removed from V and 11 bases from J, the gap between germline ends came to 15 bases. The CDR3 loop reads CASSAVLFGAFF. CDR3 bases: TGTGCCAGCAGTGCCGTTCTTTTCGGGGCTTTCTTT.

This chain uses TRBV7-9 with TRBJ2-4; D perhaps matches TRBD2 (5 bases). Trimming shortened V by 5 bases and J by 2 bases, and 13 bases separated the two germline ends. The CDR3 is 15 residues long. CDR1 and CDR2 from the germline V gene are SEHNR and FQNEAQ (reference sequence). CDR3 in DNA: TGTGCCAGCAGCCGAGGGCCCCTCACCAAAAACATTCAGTACTTC. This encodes CASSRGPLTKNIQYF.

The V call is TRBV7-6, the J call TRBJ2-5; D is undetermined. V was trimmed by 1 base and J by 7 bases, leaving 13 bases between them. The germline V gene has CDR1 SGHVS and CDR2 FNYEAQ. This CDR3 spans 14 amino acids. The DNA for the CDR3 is TGTGCCAGCAGCTTAGGAGACTCCAGTGGGACCCAGTACTTC. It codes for CASSLGDSSGTQYF.

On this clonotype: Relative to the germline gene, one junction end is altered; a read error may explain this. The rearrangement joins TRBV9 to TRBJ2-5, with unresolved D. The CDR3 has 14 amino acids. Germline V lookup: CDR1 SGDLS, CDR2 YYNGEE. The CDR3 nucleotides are TGTGCCAGCAGCGTAGGAATGTTCCAAGACACCCAGTACTTC. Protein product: CASSVGMFQDTQYF.

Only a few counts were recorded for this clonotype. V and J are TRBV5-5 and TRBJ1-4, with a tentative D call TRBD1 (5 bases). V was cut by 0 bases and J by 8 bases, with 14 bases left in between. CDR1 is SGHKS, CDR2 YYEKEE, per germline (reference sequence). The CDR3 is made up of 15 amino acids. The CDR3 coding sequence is TGTGCCAGCAGCTTGGAAAGGGGAGGACGGGAAAAACTGTTTTTT. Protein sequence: CASSLERGGREKLFF.

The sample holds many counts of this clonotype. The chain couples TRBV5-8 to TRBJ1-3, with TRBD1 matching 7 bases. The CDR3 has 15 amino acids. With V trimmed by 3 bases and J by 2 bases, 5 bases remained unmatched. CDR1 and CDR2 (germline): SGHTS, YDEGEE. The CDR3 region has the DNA TGTGCCAGCAGCTGGGGGGGGACAGCTGGAAACACCATATATTTT. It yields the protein CASSWGGTAGNTIYF.

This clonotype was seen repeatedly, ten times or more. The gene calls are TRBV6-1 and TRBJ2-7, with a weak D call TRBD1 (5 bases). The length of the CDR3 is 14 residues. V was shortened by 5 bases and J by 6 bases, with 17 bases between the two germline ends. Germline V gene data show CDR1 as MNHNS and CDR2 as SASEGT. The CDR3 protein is CASSKTSRTSEQYF. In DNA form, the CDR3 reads TGTGCCAGCAGTAAAACCTCCAGGACAAGCGAGCAGTACTTC.

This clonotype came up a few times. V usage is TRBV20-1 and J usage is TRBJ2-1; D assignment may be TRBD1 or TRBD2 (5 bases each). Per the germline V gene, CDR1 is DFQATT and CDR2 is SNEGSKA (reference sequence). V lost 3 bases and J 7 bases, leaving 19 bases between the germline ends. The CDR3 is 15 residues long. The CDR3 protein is CSASEGLSSGNEQFF. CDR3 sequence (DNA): TGCAGTGCTAGTGAGGGGTTGAGTTCTGGGAATGAGCAGTTCTTC.

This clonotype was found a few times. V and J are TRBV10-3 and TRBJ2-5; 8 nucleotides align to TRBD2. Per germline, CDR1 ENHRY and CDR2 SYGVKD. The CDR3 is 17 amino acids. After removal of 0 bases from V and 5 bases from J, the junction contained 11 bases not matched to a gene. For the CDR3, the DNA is TGTGCCATCAGTGAGTCGAGAGCGGGGGCCCTTCTGGAGACCCAGTACTTC. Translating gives CAISESRAGALLETQYF.

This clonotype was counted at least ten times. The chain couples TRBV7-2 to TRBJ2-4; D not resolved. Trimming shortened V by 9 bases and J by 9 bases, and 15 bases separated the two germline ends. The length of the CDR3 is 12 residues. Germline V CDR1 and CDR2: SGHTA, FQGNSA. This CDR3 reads CASAVGMGIQYF. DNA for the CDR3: TGTGCCAGTGCCGTCGGTATGGGCATTCAGTACTTC. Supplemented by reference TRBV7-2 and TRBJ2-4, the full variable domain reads GAGVSQSPSNKVTEKGKDVELRCDPISGHTALYWYRQSLGQGLEFLIYFQGNSAPDKSGLPSDRFSAERTGGSVSTLTIQRTQQEDSAVYLCASAVGMGIQYFGAGTRLSVL.

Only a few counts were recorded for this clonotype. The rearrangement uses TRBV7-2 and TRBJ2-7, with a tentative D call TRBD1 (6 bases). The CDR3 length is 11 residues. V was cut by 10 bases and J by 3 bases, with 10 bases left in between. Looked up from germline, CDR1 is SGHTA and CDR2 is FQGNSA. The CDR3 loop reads CATGQLYEQYF. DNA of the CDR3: TGTGCCACCGGACAGCTCTACGAGCAGTACTTC. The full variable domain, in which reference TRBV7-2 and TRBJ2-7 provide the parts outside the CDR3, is GAGVSQSPSNKVTEKGKDVELRCDPISGHTALYWYRQSLGQGLEFLIYFQGNSAPDKSGLPSDRFSAERTGGSVSTLTIQRTQQEDSAVYLCATGQLYEQYFGPGTRLTVT.

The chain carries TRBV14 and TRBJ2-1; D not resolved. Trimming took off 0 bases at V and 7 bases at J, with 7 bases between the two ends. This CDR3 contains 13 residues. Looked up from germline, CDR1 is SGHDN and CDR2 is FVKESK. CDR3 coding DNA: TGTGCCAGCAGCCAAGAGTTCAGGAATGAGCAGTTCTTC. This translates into CASSQEFRNEQFF.

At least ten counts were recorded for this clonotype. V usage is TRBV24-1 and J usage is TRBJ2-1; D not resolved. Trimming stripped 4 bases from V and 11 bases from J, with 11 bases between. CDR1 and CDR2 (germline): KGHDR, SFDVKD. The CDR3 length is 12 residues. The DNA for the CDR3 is TGTGCCACCAGTGACGAAGCGTCAAAGCAGTTCTTC. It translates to CATSDEASKQFF.